This TCR beta chain emerged from a study of blood T cell repertoires in COVID-19. Study at large: COVID-19 samples collected from the United States, Italy and Spain covered acute and convalescent phases. T cells, B-cell-depleted T cells, or PBMCs provided the cDNA or gDNA that served as material.

CDR1 and CDR2 (germline): SGHNT, YYREEE (reference sequence). The CDR3 loop spans 16 amino acids. V lost 2 bases, J lost 3 bases, and 10 bases stayed unmatched. In the authors' workflow: From reference gene primer amplification, estimates of nucleated cell counts were derived. Generated by immunoSEQ multiplex PCR, the TCRdb table keeps only in-frame clones and is missing some. Clonal size and the V and J genes are those of that table, whereas D and trimming came from the DNA. The repertoire holds 50,000 to 65,000 clones, with roughly 86% as singletons. This chain uses TRBV5-4 with TRBJ2-7; 8 bases fit TRBD2. The sequence was obtained from a man aged 45-60 years with active COVID-19. Material for sequencing was peripheral blood. CDR3 in DNA: TGTGCCAGCAGCTTCAGCATAGCGGGGCAATACTACGAGCAGTACTTC. Residues: CASSFSIAGQYYEQYF. The whole variable domain, remainder taken from reference TRBV5-4 and TRBJ2-7, is ETGVTQSPTHLIKTRGQQVTLRCSSQSGHNTVSWYQQALGQGPQFIFQYYREEENGRGNFPPRFSGLQFPNYSSELNVNALELDDSALYLCASSFSIAGQYYEQYFGPGTRLTVT.